This TCR beta chain was retrieved from a study of metastatic and nonmetastatic thyroid tumors. Study details: The comparison covered peripheral blood and tumor or nodule tissue in malignant and benign thyroid patients.

There are 19 residues in the CDR3. Germline assignment: CDR1 DFQATT and CDR2 SNEGSKA (reference sequence). V was trimmed by 3 bases and J by 4 bases, leaving 28 bases between them. General study findings and limits: Malignant thyroid tumors reportedly had TCR beta diversity that was significantly higher than in benign nodules, in blood and tumor.

TCRdb re-analyzed the PCR reads through MiXCR. The top ten clones hold under 11% of a sample with about 20,000 clones, about a sixth of them seen once. This clone was seen at least ten times. Its antigen is undetermined. Among the patients, none had received any treatment before thyroid surgery. Sample: tumor tissue. V is TRBV20-1 and J is TRBJ1-5, with D perhaps matching TRBD1 (5 bases). This sequence originates from a female donor with papillary thyroid cancer or a benign thyroid nodule (not recorded which). Some clones in this sample may be carry-over from other donors' samples. The CDR3 bases are TGCAGTGCTAGTCGGAGAGGGGAGGGTGGAGTTCGTAGGAATCAGCCCCAGCATTTT. Its translation is CSASRRGEGGVRRNQPQHF.